A selection of T cell receptor beta chains follows, all from one sample in a study of regulatory T cells in long-lasting Graves disease. TCRdb recomputed calls from the multiplex PCR reads with MiXCR, one row per CDR3 protein. The sample lists about 440,000 distinct CDR3 sequences; 15% were seen once. A further study also used this sample, focusing on T cells in Graves' hyperthyroidism and ophthalmopathy.

The sequences come from peripheral blood mononuclear cells (PBMCs), collected at new diagnosis, from a patient treated with antithyroid drugs. The receptors here all came from a woman aged 25 to 39 with Graves disease. Both conserved end residues are part of each CDR3. The order of the fields is D gene, V gene, clone size, CDR3 length, J gene, CDR3 protein, CDR3 DNA. D genes are given only for firm matches. A clone size is listed for some rows: how often the clone was seen (once, few, many), or a class if it is expanded.

D gene: .
V gene: TRBV14
clone size: few
CDR3 length: 12
J gene: TRBJ1-2
CDR3 protein: CASSQGMGGVTF
CDR3 DNA: TGTGCCAGCAGCCAAGGGATGGGGGGCGTTACCTTC

D gene: TRBD1
V gene: TRBV5-1
clone size: .
CDR3 length: 14
J gene: TRBJ1-1
CDR3 protein: CASSAGRTGAEAFF
CDR3 DNA: TGCGCCAGCAGCGCCGGCCGGACAGGGGCTGAAGCTTTCTTT

D gene: TRBD1
V gene: TRBV5-1
clone size: many
CDR3 length: 16
J gene: TRBJ2-3
CDR3 protein: CASSIQTGLDTDTQYF
CDR3 DNA: TGCGCCAGCAGCATCCAGACAGGGCTCGACACAGATACGCAGTATTTT

D gene: .
V gene: TRBV24-1
clone size: .
CDR3 length: 13
J gene: TRBJ2-3
CDR3 protein: CATSDFTEYTQYF
CDR3 DNA: TGTGCCACCAGTGATTTTACGGAATATACGCAGTATTTT

D gene: .
V gene: TRBV5-1
clone size: .
CDR3 length: 15
J gene: TRBJ1-5
CDR3 protein: CASSLGMGRDQPQHF
CDR3 DNA: TGCGCCAGCAGCTTGGGGATGGGACGCGATCAGCCCCAGCATTTT

D gene: TRBD2
V gene: TRBV28
clone size: many
CDR3 length: 18
J gene: TRBJ2-1
CDR3 protein: CASGSDKLAERTYNEQFF
CDR3 DNA: TGTGCCAGCGGGTCGGACAAACTAGCGGAACGAACCTACAATGAGCAGTTCTTC

D gene: .
V gene: TRBV30
clone size: many
CDR3 length: 13
J gene: TRBJ1-2
CDR3 protein: CAWSRNSAYGYTF
CDR3 DNA: TGTGCCTGGAGTCGGAACTCAGCCTATGGCTACACCTTC

D gene: .
V gene: TRBV13
clone size: many
CDR3 length: 14
J gene: TRBJ2-1
CDR3 protein: CASSLGRRGNEQFF
CDR3 DNA: TGTGCCAGCAGCTTAGGGAGAAGGGGGAATGAGCAGTTCTTC

D gene: .
V gene: TRBV7-9
clone size: many
CDR3 length: 16
J gene: TRBJ2-1
CDR3 protein: CASSPLMGPTYNEQFF
CDR3 DNA: TGTGCCAGCAGCCCCCTGATGGGACCCACGTACAATGAGCAGTTCTTC

D gene: TRBD2
V gene: TRBV11-1
clone size: .
CDR3 length: 16
J gene: TRBJ2-7
CDR3 protein: CASSLAGISGRYEQYF
CDR3 DNA: TGTGCCAGCAGCTTAGCAGGGATTAGCGGGAGGTACGAGCAGTACTTC

D gene: .
V gene: TRBV3-1
clone size: many
CDR3 length: 14
J gene: TRBJ2-3
CDR3 protein: CASSQDSGPQAQYF
CDR3 DNA: TGTGCCAGCAGCCAAGATTCCGGTCCGCAGGCGCAGTATTTT

D gene: TRBD2
V gene: TRBV9
clone size: .
CDR3 length: 15
J gene: TRBJ2-5
CDR3 protein: CASSDGLANRKTQYF
CDR3 DNA: TGTGCCAGCAGCGATGGACTAGCCAACCGGAAGACCCAGTACTTC

D gene: .
V gene: TRBV20-1
clone size: few
CDR3 length: 16
J gene: TRBJ2-1
CDR3 protein: CSALLRDFGTYNEQFF
CDR3 DNA: TGCAGTGCGCTACTCCGGGACTTCGGAACCTACAATGAGCAGTTCTTC

D gene: .
V gene: TRBV12-3/TRBV12-4
clone size: many
CDR3 length: 13
J gene: TRBJ2-7
CDR3 protein: CASRQGGYYEQYF
CDR3 DNA: TGTGCCAGCCGACAGGGAGGTTACTACGAGCAGTACTTC

D gene: .
V gene: TRBV27
clone size: many
CDR3 length: 14
J gene: TRBJ1-1
CDR3 protein: CASSFRDKNTEAFF
CDR3 DNA: TGTGCCAGCAGTTTCCGGGACAAGAACACTGAAGCTTTCTTT

D gene: .
V gene: TRBV20-1
clone size: many
CDR3 length: 13
J gene: TRBJ1-1
CDR3 protein: CSARTPMNTEAFF
CDR3 DNA: TGCAGTGCTAGGACCCCCATGAACACTGAAGCTTTCTTT

D gene: TRBD2
V gene: TRBV7-2
clone size: many
CDR3 length: 19
J gene: TRBJ2-7
CDR3 protein: CASSLAATTSGWSSYEQYF
CDR3 DNA: TGTGCCAGCAGCTTAGCGGCCACGACTAGCGGGTGGAGCTCCTACGAGCAGTACTTC

D gene: TRBD2
V gene: TRBV20-1
clone size: many
CDR3 length: 13
J gene: TRBJ2-5
CDR3 protein: CSARLAPQETQYF
CDR3 DNA: TGCAGTGCTCGACTAGCACCACAAGAGACCCAGTACTTC

D gene: .
V gene: TRBV7-9
clone size: many
CDR3 length: 13
J gene: TRBJ2-7
CDR3 protein: CASSPREAYEQYF
CDR3 DNA: TGTGCCAGCAGCCCCAGGGAGGCCTACGAGCAGTACTTC

D gene: .
V gene: TRBV5-1
clone size: .
CDR3 length: 15
J gene: TRBJ2-7
CDR3 protein: CASSPRAGAIYEQYF
CDR3 DNA: TGCGCCAGCAGCCCACGCGCTGGAGCGATATACGAGCAGTACTTC

D gene: .
V gene: TRBV28
clone size: many
CDR3 length: 14
J gene: TRBJ1-4
CDR3 protein: CASSSQPGREKLFF
CDR3 DNA: TGTGCCAGCAGTTCCCAACCAGGGAGGGAAAAACTGTTTTTT

D gene: .
V gene: TRBV7-3
clone size: .
CDR3 length: 13
J gene: TRBJ2-7
CDR3 protein: CASSRSMGYEQYF
CDR3 DNA: TGTGCCAGCAGCCGAAGTATGGGGTACGAGCAGTACTTC

D gene: .
V gene: TRBV5-1
clone size: many
CDR3 length: 14
J gene: TRBJ2-3
CDR3 protein: CASSLLLSTDTQYF
CDR3 DNA: TGCGCCAGCAGCTTGCTCCTGAGCACAGATACGCAGTATTTT

D gene: .
V gene: TRBV6-1
clone size: many
CDR3 length: 10
J gene: TRBJ2-7
CDR3 protein: CASKAYEQYF
CDR3 DNA: TGTGCCAGCAAAGCCTACGAGCAGTACTTC

D gene: .
V gene: TRBV12-3/TRBV12-4
clone size: many
CDR3 length: 13
J gene: TRBJ2-3
CDR3 protein: CASSSTRTDTQYF
CDR3 DNA: TGTGCCAGCAGTAGCACGCGTACAGATACGCAGTATTTT

D gene: .
V gene: TRBV30
clone size: many
CDR3 length: 12
J gene: TRBJ2-7
CDR3 protein: CASDVGHYEQYF
CDR3 DNA: TGTGCCTCCGACGTAGGCCACTACGAGCAGTACTTC

D gene: TRBD1
V gene: TRBV7-9
clone size: few
CDR3 length: 16
J gene: TRBJ1-1
CDR3 protein: CASSPRDSGLNTEAFF
CDR3 DNA: TGTGCCAGCAGCCCCCGGGACAGCGGTTTGAACACTGAAGCTTTCTTT

D gene: TRBD1
V gene: TRBV2
clone size: many
CDR3 length: 14
J gene: TRBJ2-7
CDR3 protein: CASTETGGVYEQYF
CDR3 DNA: TGTGCCAGCACGGAGACAGGGGGCGTCTACGAGCAGTACTTC

D gene: TRBD1
V gene: TRBV6-4
clone size: .
CDR3 length: 15
J gene: TRBJ1-2
CDR3 protein: CASSADRALNYGYTF
CDR3 DNA: TGTGCCAGCAGTGCGGACAGGGCCCTAAACTATGGCTACACCTTC

D gene: .
V gene: TRBV3-1
clone size: many
CDR3 length: 14
J gene: TRBJ1-1
CDR3 protein: CASSPSDRNTEAFF
CDR3 DNA: TGTGCCAGCAGCCCCTCGGACAGAAACACTGAAGCTTTCTTT